This T cell receptor beta chain was recorded in a study of T cell responses to AZD1222 COVID-19 vaccine. CDR3 length: 14 residues. Germline V gene lookup returns CDR1 LNHDA and CDR2 SQIVND (reference sequence). Trimming removed 4 bases from V and 7 bases from J; junction bases left unmatched: 3. A remark on this clone: Antigen specificity is unknown.

Study-wide findings and caveats: Repertoires were obtained only post-peak T cell response. In the spike-specific TCR repertoire, nearly half reportedly target unmutated variant regions. Dominant at 160-218 and 743-854, vaccine-associated CD4 TCRs also spanned spike. Donors skewed white British and female; clonal diversity was possibly underestimated.

The repertoire was sequenced with immunoSEQ multiplex PCR; TCRdb's copy has only in-frame clones and lacks some. The sample consists of more than 95,000 clones, 93% of them appearing once. This TCR was recovered from an adult in good health. V is TRBV19 and J is TRBJ2-2, with 10 bases aligning to TRBD1. Sequenced material: peripheral blood, taken on day 0 of AZD1222 vaccination. CDR3 nucleotides: TGTGCCAGTAGTAGACAGGGGGCCGGCGGGGAGCTGTTTTTT. Encoded protein: CASSRQGAGGELFF.